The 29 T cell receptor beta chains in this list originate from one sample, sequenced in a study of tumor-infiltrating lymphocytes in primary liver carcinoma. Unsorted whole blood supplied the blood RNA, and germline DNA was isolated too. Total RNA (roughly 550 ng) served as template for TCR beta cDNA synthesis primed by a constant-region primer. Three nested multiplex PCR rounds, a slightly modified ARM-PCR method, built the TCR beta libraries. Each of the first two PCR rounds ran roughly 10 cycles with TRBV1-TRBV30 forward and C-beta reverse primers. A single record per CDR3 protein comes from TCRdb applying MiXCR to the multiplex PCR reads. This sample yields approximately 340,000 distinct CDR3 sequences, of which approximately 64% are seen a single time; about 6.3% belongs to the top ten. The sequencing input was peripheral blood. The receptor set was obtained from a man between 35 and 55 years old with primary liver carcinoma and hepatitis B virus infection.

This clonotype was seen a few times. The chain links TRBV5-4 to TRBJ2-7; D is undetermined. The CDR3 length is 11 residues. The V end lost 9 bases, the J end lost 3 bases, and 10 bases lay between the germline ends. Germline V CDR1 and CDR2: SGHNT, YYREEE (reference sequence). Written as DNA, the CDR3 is TGTGCCACCTCGGACCGCTACGAGCAGTACTTC. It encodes CATSDRYEQYF.

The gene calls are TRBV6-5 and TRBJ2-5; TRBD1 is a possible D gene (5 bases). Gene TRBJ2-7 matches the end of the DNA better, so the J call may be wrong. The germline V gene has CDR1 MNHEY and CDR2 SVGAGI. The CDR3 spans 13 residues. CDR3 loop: CASSYTRGHEQYF. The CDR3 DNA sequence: TGTGCCAGCAGTTACACAAGGGGCCACGAGCAGTACTTC.

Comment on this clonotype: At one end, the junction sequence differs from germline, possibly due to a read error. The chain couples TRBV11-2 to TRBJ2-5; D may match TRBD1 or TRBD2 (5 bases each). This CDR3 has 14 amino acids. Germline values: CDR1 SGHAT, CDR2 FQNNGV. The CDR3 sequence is CASSPELGEETPYF. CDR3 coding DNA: TGTGCCAGCAGCCCCGAGTTGGGGGAAGAGACCCCGTACTTC.

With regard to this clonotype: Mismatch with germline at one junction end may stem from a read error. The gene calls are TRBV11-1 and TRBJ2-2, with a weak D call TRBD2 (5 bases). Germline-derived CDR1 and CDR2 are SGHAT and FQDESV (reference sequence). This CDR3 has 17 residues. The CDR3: CASSPPGAGLNTAELFF. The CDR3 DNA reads TGTGCCAGTAGCCCCCCTGGCGCGGGCCTGAATACCGCGGAGCTGTTTTTT.

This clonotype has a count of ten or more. The CDR3: CASRGTSGKNEQFF. The CDR3 coding sequence is TGTGCCAGCAGGGGGACTAGCGGGAAAAATGAGCAGTTCTTC. The chain has TRBV6-2 or TRBV6-3 and TRBJ2-1; TRBD2 matches at 13 bases. Germline CDR1 and CDR2: MNHEY and SVGEGT. Trimming at V came to 6 bases and at J to 7 bases, leaving 3 bases not matched to a gene. The CDR3 consists of 14 residues.

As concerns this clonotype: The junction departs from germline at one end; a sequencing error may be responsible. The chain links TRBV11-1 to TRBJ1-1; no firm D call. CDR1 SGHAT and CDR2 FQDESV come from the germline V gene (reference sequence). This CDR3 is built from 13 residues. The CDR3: CANSFSQNTEAFF. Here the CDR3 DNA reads TGTGCCAACAGCTTCTCGCAGAACACTGAAGCTTTCTTT.

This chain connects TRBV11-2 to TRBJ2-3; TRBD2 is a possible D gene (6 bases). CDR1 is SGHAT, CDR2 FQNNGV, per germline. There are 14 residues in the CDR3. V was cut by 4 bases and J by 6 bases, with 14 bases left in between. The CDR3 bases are TGTGCCAGCAGCTGGGGGGTGGACGAGGATACGCAGTATTTT. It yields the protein CASSWGVDEDTQYF.

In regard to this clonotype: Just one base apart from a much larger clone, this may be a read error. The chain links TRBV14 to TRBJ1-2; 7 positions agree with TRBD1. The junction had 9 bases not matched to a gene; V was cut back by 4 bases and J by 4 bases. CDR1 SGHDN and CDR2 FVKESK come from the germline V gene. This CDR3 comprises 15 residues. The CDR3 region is CASSRAHRGIYGYTF. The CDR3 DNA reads TGTGCCAGCAGCCGAGCCCACAGGGGTATCTATGGCTACACCTTC.

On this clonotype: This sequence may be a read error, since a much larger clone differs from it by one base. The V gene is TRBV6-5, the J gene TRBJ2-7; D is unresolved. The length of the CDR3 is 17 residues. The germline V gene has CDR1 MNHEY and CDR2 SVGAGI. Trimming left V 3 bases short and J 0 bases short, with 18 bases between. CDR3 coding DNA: TGTGCCAGCAGTTATGGTTCGAGCTTGAGGAGCTCCTACGAGCAGTACTTC. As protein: CASSYGSSLRSSYEQYF.

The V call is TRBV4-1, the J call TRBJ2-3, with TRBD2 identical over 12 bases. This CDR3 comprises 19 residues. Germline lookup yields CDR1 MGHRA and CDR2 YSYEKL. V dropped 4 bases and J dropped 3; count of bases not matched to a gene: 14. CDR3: CASSLVQPLAGGRTDTQYF. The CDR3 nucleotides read TGCGCCAGCAGCCTGGTACAGCCCCTAGCGGGAGGGAGAACAGATACGCAGTATTTT.

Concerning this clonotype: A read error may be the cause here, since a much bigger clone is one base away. The CDR3 is CASSHGGRGSGANVLTF. CDR3 DNA sequence: TGTGCCAGCAGCCATGGTGGTAGGGGCTCTGGGGCCAACGTCCTGACTTTC. The chain couples TRBV4-2 to TRBJ2-6, with D maybe TRBD1 (5 bases). Germline V lookup: CDR1 LGHNA, CDR2 YNFKEQ. This CDR3 contains 17 residues. Trimming removed 3 bases at V and 0 bases at J, with 12 bases between.

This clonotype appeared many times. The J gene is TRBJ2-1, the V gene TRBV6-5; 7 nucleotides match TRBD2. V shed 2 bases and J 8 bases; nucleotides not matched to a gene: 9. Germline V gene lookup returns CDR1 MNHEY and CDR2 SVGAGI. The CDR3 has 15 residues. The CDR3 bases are TGTGCCAGCAGTTACGGGTGGCGGGAGCAATATGAGCAGTTCTTC. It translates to CASSYGWREQYEQFF.

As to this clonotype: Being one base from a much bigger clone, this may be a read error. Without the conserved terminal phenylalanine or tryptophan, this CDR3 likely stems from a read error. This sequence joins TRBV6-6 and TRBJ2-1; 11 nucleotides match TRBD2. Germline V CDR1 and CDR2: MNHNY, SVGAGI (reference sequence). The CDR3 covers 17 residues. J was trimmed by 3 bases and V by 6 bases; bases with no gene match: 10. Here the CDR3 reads CASSQTTSGSHYNEQFS. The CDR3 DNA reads TGTGCCAGCAGCCAAACCACTAGCGGGAGCCACTACAATGAGCAGTTCTCC.

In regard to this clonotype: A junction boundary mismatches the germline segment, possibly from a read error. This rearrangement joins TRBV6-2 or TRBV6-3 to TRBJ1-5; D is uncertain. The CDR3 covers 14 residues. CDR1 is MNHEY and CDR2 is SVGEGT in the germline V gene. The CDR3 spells CASSYNGPNQPHHF. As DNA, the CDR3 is TGTGCCAGCAGCTATAACGGACCGAATCAGCCCCATCATTTT.

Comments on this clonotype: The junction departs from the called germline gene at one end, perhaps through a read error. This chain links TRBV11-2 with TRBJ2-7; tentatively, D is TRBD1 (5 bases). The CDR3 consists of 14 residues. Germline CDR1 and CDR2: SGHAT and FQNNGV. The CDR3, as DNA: TGTGCCAGCAGCGTAGCACGGCAGGGCAACGAACAGTACTTT. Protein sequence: CASSVARQGNEQYF.

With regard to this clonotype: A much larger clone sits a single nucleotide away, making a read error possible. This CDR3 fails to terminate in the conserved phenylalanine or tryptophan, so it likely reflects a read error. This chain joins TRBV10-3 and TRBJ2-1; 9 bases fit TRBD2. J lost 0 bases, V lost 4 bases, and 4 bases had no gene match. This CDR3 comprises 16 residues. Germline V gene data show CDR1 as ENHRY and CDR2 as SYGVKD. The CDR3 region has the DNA TGTGCCATCAGTGCTGGTAGCGGGAGCTCCTACAATGAGCAGTTCTTA. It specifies CAISAGSGSSYNEQFL.

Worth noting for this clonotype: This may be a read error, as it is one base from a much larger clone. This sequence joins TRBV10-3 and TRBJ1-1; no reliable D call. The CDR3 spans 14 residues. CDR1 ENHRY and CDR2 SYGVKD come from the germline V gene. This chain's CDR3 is CAINPDGPNTETFF. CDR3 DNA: TGTGCCATCAATCCGGACGGTCCGAACACTGAAACTTTCTTT.

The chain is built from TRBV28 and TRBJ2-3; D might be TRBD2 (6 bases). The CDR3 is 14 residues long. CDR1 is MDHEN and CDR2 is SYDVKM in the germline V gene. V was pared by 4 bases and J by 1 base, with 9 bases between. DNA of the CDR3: TGTGCCAGCAGTTCACAGCGGGGCACAGATACGCAGTATTTT. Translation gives CASSSQRGTDTQYF.

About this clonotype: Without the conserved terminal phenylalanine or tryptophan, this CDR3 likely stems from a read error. This CDR3 is CASSLSAIQYS. The CDR3 nucleotides read TGTGCCAGCAGCTTATCGGCCATCCAGTACTCC. V is TRBV11-2 and J is TRBJ2-4; D is ambiguous. Trimming removed 2 bases from V and 13 bases from J, with 9 bases in between. This CDR3 has 11 residues. CDR1 and CDR2 (germline): SGHAT, FQNNGV.

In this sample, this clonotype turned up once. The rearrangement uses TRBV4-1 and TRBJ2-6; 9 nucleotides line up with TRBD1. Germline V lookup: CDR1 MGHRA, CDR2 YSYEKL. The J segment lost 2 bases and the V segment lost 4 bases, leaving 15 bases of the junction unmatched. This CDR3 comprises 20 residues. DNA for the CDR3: TGCGCCAGCAGCCTGATCGCAGCCGGGACAGGGACGGCTGGGGCCAACGTCCTGACTTTC. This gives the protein CASSLIAAGTGTAGANVLTF.

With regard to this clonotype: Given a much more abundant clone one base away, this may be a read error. The CDR3 DNA is TGTGCCATCAGTGAAGGACTGGGGGTGGTTGGTGAGCAGTGCTTC. Its translation: CAISEGLGVVGEQCF. The J gene is TRBJ2-1, the V gene TRBV10-3, with D perhaps assigned TRBD1 or TRBD2 (5 bases each). Per the germline V gene, CDR1 is ENHRY and CDR2 is SYGVKD. The CDR3 runs 15 residues.

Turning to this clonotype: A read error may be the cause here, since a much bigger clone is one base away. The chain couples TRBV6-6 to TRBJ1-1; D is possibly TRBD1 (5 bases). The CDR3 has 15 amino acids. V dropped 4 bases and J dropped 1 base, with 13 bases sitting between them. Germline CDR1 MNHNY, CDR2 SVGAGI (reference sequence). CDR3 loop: CASSLTKGANTEAFF. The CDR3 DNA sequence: TGTGCCAGCAGTTTAACTAAAGGGGCGAACACTGAAGCTTTCTTT.

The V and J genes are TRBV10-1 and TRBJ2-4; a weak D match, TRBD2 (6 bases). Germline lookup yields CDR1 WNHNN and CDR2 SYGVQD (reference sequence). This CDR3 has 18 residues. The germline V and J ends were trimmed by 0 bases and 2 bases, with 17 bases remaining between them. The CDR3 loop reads CASSESAVAGHPKNIQYF. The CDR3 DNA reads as TGCGCCAGCAGTGAGTCAGCCGTGGCGGGGCACCCCAAAAACATTCAGTACTTC.

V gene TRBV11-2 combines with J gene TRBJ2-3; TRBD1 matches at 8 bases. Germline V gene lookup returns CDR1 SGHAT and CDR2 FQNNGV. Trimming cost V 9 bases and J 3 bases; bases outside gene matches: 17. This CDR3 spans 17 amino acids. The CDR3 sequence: CASSLDSRGRGTDTQYF. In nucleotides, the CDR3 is TGTGCCAGTAGTTTAGATTCCAGGGGGCGCGGGACAGATACGCAGTATTTT. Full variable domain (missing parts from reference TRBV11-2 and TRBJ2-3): EAGVAQSPRYKIIEKRQSVAFWCNPISGHATLYWYQQILGQGPKLLIQFQNNGVVDDSQLPKDRFSAERLKGVDSTLKIQPAKLEDSAVYLCASSLDSRGRGTDTQYFGPGTRLTVL.

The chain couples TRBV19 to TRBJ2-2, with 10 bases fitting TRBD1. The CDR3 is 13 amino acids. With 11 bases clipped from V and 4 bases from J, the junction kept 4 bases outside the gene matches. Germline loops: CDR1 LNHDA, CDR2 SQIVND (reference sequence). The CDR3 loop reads CAARDRGTGELFF. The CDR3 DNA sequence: TGTGCCGCCCGGGACAGGGGCACCGGGGAGCTGTTTTTT. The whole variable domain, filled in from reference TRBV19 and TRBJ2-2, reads DGGITQSPKYLFRKEGQNVTLSCEQNLNHDAMYWYRQDPGQGLRLIYYSQIVNDFQKGDIAEGYSVSREKKESFPLTVTSAQKNPTAFYLCAARDRGTGELFFGEGSRLTVL.

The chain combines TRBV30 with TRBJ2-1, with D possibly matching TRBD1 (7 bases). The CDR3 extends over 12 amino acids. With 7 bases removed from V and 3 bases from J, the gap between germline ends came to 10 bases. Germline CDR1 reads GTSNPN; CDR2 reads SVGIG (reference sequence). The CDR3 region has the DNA TGTGCCTTCAGGGGGGTCTACAATGAGCAGTTCTTC. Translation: CAFRGVYNEQFF.

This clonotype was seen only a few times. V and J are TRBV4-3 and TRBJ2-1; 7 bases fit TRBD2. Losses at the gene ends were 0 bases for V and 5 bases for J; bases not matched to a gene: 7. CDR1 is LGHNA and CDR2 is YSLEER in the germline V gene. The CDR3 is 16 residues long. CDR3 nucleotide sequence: TGCGCCAGCAGCCAAGATCGGGCTAGCGGAGACAATGAGCAGTTCTTC. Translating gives CASSQDRASGDNEQFF.

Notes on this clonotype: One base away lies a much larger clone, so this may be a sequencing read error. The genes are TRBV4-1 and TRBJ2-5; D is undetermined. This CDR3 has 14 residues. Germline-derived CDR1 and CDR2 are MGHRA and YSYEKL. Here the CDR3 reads CVSSQEDQRETQYF. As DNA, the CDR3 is TGCGTCAGCAGCCAAGAAGACCAAAGGGAGACCCAGTACTTC.

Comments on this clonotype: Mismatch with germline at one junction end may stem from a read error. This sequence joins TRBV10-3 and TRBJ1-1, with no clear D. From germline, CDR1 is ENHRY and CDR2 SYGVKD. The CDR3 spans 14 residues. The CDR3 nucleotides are TGTACCATCGGTGACCGCTACACGAACACTGAAGCTTTCTTT. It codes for CTIGDRYTNTEAFF.